This TCR beta chain stems from a study of HIV-infected children after antiretroviral therapy interruption. The wider study: Children's median ages were roughly 10 years and 8 years by group. Most participating children were previously exposed to EBV and CMV. For the interruption arm, samples span week 0 through about 3 years after study end.

The TCR library was built from RNA with a 3' RACE protocol and unique molecular identifiers. One entry per CDR3 protein results from TCRdb running MiXCR on the 3' RACE reads. The top ten hold approximately 0.7% of the sample, which has about 50,000 distinct CDR3 sequences, roughly 4.5% seen once. Stated treatment: PENTA 11 planned treatment interruption arm or continuous ART arm. Naive CD4+ CD45RA+ CD45RO- T cells were sorted from thawed PBMCs. This clonotype was counted between two and nine times. Germline V gene data show CDR1 as GTSNPN and CDR2 as SVGIG (reference sequence). V lost 3 bases to trimming and J lost 2 bases; unmatched junction nucleotides: 3. This CDR3 spans 15 amino acids.

The chain has TRBV30 and TRBJ2-3; TRBD2 matches 12 bases. This TCR was sampled from a pool of human donors with HIV. Sequenced material: CD45RA+ CD4+ T cells from PBMCs, pooled from several time points, taken from a donor given antiretroviral therapy, either interrupted or continuous. Subset here: naive CD4+ CD45RA+ CD45RO- T cells. CDR3 region: CAWSRTSGATDTQYF. CDR3 bases: TGTGCCTGGAGCAGGACTAGCGGGGCCACAGATACGCAGTATTTT.